The clone carrying this T cell receptor beta chain showed up just a few times. The sample originates from a study of blood T cell repertoires in COVID-19. Turning to the study itself: Whether acute or convalescent, the COVID-19 samples came from the United States, Italy and Spain. PBMCs, B-cell-depleted T cells, or T cells provided the cDNA or gDNA that made up the material.

Generated by immunoSEQ multiplex PCR, the TCRdb table keeps only in-frame clones and is missing some. The sample lists about 180,000 clones; 80% to 85% were seen once. In germline, CDR1 is LGHNA, CDR2 YNFKEQ. The V and J ends lost 3 bases and 9 bases, in that order; junction bases with no gene match: 8. The CDR3 has 15 residues. The sample was peripheral blood. The TCR originated in a man aged 18 to 29 with active or convalescent COVID-19. The chain is built from TRBV4-2 and TRBJ1-6; 7 nucleotides match TRBD1. CDR3 DNA: TGTGCCAGCAGCCAGGAGAACAGGGGATCTTCACCCCTCCACTTT. Translated, it gives CASSQENRGSSPLHF.